This TCR delta chain was sequenced in a study of gamma-delta T cells after stem cell transplantation. TCRdb re-called clones from the RT-PCR reads using CATT. The top ten hold 10% of the sample, which has some 10,000 delta-chain clones, roughly 1.3% seen once. The germline gives CDR1 GEAIGNYY, CDR2 EKD. This CDR3 is 14 amino acids long. Trimming cost V 2 bases and J 7 bases, with 16 bases left between them. This clone is labeled medium-sized (0.01 to 0.1%). The sample was gamma-delta T cells. This TCR came from a human donor. It is not recorded whose cells these are; they may come from a transplant donor. The chain carries TRDV2 and TRDJ1; D perhaps matches TRDD2 (5 bases). The CDR3 sequence: CACDKVGSPTKLIF. DNA of the CDR3: TGTGCCTGTGACAAGGTTGGGAGCCCTACTAAACTCATCTTT.